Listed below are T cell receptor beta chains from one sample, sequenced in a study of blood T cell repertoires in COVID-19. Profiled with immunoSEQ multiplex PCR; TCRdb holds only in-frame clones, not every one. This sample has approximately 250,000 clones, with 92% found just once. The sample was peripheral blood. Source of these receptors: a man aged 30 to 39 with COVID-19, enrolled during active disease. CDR3s include the opening cysteine and the closing phenylalanine or tryptophan. D genes are given only for firm matches. Expanded clones are given a class, and other clones once, few, many or no size at all.

D | J | V | size | DNA | CDR3
NA | TRBJ1-3 | TRBV11-2 | NA | TGTGCCAGCAGCTTAGTTCAAAACACCATATATTTT | CASSLVQNTIYF
NA | TRBJ2-5 | TRBV6-6 | NA | TGTGCCAGCGCCTTAAGCGGGGAGACCCAGTACTTC | CASALSGETQYF
TRBD1 | TRBJ1-4 | TRBV6-6 | NA | TGTGCCAGCAGAACAGGGGGCGTCTCTAATGAAAAACTGTTTTTT | CASRTGGVSNEKLFF
TRBD1 | TRBJ1-2 | TRBV2 | NA | TGTGCCAGCAGTGGGGACAGACAGAACTATGGCTACACCTTC | CASSGDRQNYGYTF
NA | TRBJ2-5 | TRBV6-1 | NA | TGTGCCAGCAGTGACCCCCTCAGGCAAGAGACCCAGTACTTC | CASSDPLRQETQYF
NA | TRBJ1-2 | TRBV9 | NA | TGTGCCAGCAGCGGAGTCGGTCAGGTCTATGGCTACACCTTC | CASSGVGQVYGYTF
TRBD1 | TRBJ2-7 | TRBV7-6 | few | TGTGCCAGCAGCTTAGGCGGGGGATTTGGGGACAGGGGCTCCTACGAGCAGTACTTC | CASSLGGGFGDRGSYEQYF
NA | TRBJ1-5 | TRBV2 | NA | TGTGCCAGCAGTGAAGGGGGGGGCAATCAGCCCCAGCATTTT | CASSEGGGNQPQHF
NA | TRBJ1-2 | TRBV15 | NA | TGTGCCACCAGCAGAGAAGCAGGCGCCAACTATGGCTACACCTTC | CATSREAGANYGYTF
TRBD2 | TRBJ2-7 | TRBV10-2 | NA | TGCGCCAGCGGGAGCGGGGGGAGATTCTACGAGCAGTACTTC | CASGSGGRFYEQYF
TRBD1 | TRBJ1-4 | TRBV5-4 | NA | TGTGCCAGCAGCTCCGGACAGGGGGCTAATGAAAAACTGTTTTTT | CASSSGQGANEKLFF